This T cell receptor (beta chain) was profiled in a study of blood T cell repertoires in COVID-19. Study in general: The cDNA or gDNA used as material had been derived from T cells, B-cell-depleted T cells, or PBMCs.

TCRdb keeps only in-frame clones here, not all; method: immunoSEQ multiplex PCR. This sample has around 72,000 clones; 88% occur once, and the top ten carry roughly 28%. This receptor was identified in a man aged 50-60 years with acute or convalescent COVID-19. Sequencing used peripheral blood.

The chain's CDR3 is CASSGGNQPQHF. DNA for the CDR3: TGTGCCAGCTCCGGGGGAAATCAGCCCCAGCATTTT. The gene calls are TRBV3-1 (or the pseudogene TRBV3-2) and TRBJ1-5; maybe TRBD1 (5 bases). Trimming pared 8 bases from V and 4 bases from J, leaving 9 bases between. The CDR3 contains 12 residues. Germline CDR1 LGHDT, CDR2 YNNKEL (reference sequence).